Below are 18 T cell receptor beta chains sequenced from a single sample in a study of T cell changes during pregnancy in multiple sclerosis. The assay was immunoSEQ multiplex PCR, and TCRdb's table has in-frame clones only and misses some. The sample shows about 36,000 clones, 88% of them seen only once. The sequences come from CD4+ T cells from peripheral blood mononuclear cells, collected in the first trimester of pregnancy. The receptors come from a female donor with multiple sclerosis, enrolled in a pregnancy study.

V is TRBV7-9 and J is TRBJ2-1; 9 bases agree with TRBD2. The V gene end was trimmed by 0 bases and the J gene end by 4 bases; junction bases not matched to a gene: 4. Germline CDR1 SEHNR, CDR2 FQNEAQ (reference sequence). This CDR3 spans 16 amino acids. In DNA, the CDR3 is TGTGCCAGCAGCTTAGCCGTCCTAGCGGGATACAATGAGCAGTTCTTC. Residues: CASSLAVLAGYNEQFF.

The J gene is TRBJ2-4, the V gene TRBV6-5, with D perhaps TRBD2 (6 bases). The CDR3 consists of 14 residues. V dropped 4 bases and J dropped 9 bases, with 16 bases sitting between them. Germline CDR1 is MNHEY and CDR2 is SVGAGI. CDR3 region: CASSSSRGNTIQYF. The CDR3 DNA reads as TGTGCCAGCAGTTCCTCCCGGGGGAATACCATTCAGTACTTC.

The V gene is TRBV9, the J gene TRBJ2-2; TRBD2 matches 7 bases. Germline trimming cut 1 base from V and 1 base from J; bases unmatched to any gene: 4. The CDR3 has 16 amino acids. CDR1 and CDR2 (germline): SGDLS, YYNGEE. CDR3 residues: CASSVRASGNTGELFF. The CDR3 region has the DNA TGTGCCAGCAGCGTACGGGCTAGCGGGAACACCGGGGAGCTGTTTTTT.

The V and J genes are TRBV7-2 and TRBJ1-2, with TRBD1 matching over 7 bases. The CDR3 is 13 amino acids. In germline, CDR1 is SGHTA, CDR2 FQGNSA. V gave up 3 bases and J gave up 8 bases; unmatched junction bases: 6. The CDR3 sequence: CASSFGQDRGYTF. As DNA, the CDR3 is TGTGCCAGCAGCTTCGGACAGGATCGGGGCTACACCTTC.

The chain employs TRBV6-6 and TRBJ1-5; 9 nucleotides agree with TRBD1. Trimming removed 5 bases from V and 7 bases from J; junction bases left unmatched: 12. This CDR3 has 16 residues. Germline CDR1 is MNHNY and CDR2 is SVGAGI (reference sequence). The CDR3 DNA follows: TGTGCCAGCAGTCCCTGGACAGGGGTGGGGGCACAGCCCCAGCATTTT. This codes for CASSPWTGVGAQPQHF.

The chain links TRBV2 to TRBJ2-5; 12 bases agree with TRBD2. The J segment lost 4 bases and the V segment lost 4 bases, leaving 4 bases of the junction unmatched. The CDR3 extends over 15 amino acids. Germline assignment: CDR1 SNHLY and CDR2 FYNNEI. The chain's CDR3 is CASSGPTSGGETQYF. Here the CDR3 DNA reads TGTGCCAGCAGTGGGCCGACTAGCGGGGGAGAGACCCAGTACTTC.

The chain couples TRBV6-1 to TRBJ1-5; unclear D gene. The CDR3 runs 14 residues. Germline V gene lookup returns CDR1 MNHNS and CDR2 SASEGT. V was pared by 0 bases and J by 7 bases, with 10 bases between. The CDR3 protein is CASSEAMVRQPQHF. The CDR3 DNA reads as TGTGCCAGCAGTGAAGCGATGGTGAGGCAGCCCCAGCATTTT.

V and J are TRBV14 and TRBJ2-5, with unresolved D. There are 12 residues in the CDR3. Trimming stripped 1 base from V and 5 bases from J, with 5 bases between. CDR1 is SGHDN, CDR2 FVKESK, per germline. The CDR3 nucleotides are TGTGCCAGCAGCCAAGGTGGCGAGACCCAGTACTTC. This codes for CASSQGGETQYF.

This clone was counted once. As DNA, the CDR3 is TGTGCCAGCAGCCCCCGGACTAGCGGGAGAAATGAGCAGTTCTTC. Protein sequence: CASSPRTSGRNEQFF. V is TRBV11-2 and J is TRBJ2-1, with 13 bases aligning to TRBD2. CDR3 length: 15 residues. Germline trimming cut 5 bases from V and 7 bases from J; bases unmatched to any gene: 5. Germline V gives CDR1 SGHAT, CDR2 FQNNGV.

The chain has TRBV6-5 and TRBJ2-7; perhaps TRBD1 as D (6 bases). The CDR3 spans 13 residues. Trimming removed 5 bases from V and 9 bases from J, with 17 bases in between. In germline, CDR1 is MNHEY, CDR2 SVGAGI. Here the CDR3 DNA reads TGTGCCAGCAGTCCGGGACATCTACGAGGGCAGTACTTC. Translated, it gives CASSPGHLRGQYF.

The CDR3 nucleotides are TGTGCCAGCAGTGAATCAACTAACTATGGCTACACCTTC. It translates to CASSESTNYGYTF. The chain has TRBV6-1 and TRBJ1-2; D is undetermined. The length of the CDR3 is 13 residues. The V gene's germline CDR1 is MNHNS and CDR2 SASEGT. Trimming removed 2 bases at V and 0 bases at J, with 4 bases between.

V usage is TRBV5-1 and J usage is TRBJ2-1; D unclear. This CDR3 spans 15 amino acids. Germline V gene sequence: CDR1 SGHRS, CDR2 YFSETQ. The V end lost 0 bases, the J end lost 0 bases, and 7 bases lay between the germline ends. The CDR3 protein is CASSLGESSYNEQFF. The CDR3 DNA is TGCGCCAGCAGCTTGGGAGAAAGCTCCTACAATGAGCAGTTCTTC.

The chain uses TRBV5-1 and TRBJ2-5; 10 bases are shared with TRBD1. The V gene's germline CDR1 is SGHRS and CDR2 YFSETQ. The ends lost 2 bases at V and 7 bases at J; junction bases unmatched: 8. CDR3 length: 15 amino acids. In DNA, the CDR3 is TGCGCCAGCAGCTTCGGGACAGGGGCAAAAGTGACCCAGTACTTC. Translation gives CASSFGTGAKVTQYF.

V is TRBV7-2 and J is TRBJ2-5, with 8 nucleotides matching TRBD1. CDR3 length: 14 amino acids. V trimming: 5 bases; J trimming: 7 bases; junction bases outside the gene matches: 9. Germline CDR1 is SGHTA and CDR2 is FQGNSA. The CDR3 loop is CASSVQGALGTQYF. In DNA, the CDR3 is TGTGCCAGCAGCGTCCAGGGGGCGCTTGGGACCCAGTACTTC.

The J gene is TRBJ2-3, the V gene TRBV6-1; a weak D match, TRBD1 (5 bases). Germline V gene data show CDR1 as MNHNS and CDR2 as SASEGT. There are 16 residues in the CDR3. The V end was cut by 3 bases, the J end by 0 bases, with 13 bases between. The CDR3 spells CASSEGRLDSTDTQYF. Here the CDR3 DNA reads TGTGCCAGCAGTGAGGGGCGGCTAGATAGCACAGATACGCAGTATTTT.

The rearrangement links TRBV6-1 to TRBJ1-2; 7 nucleotides match TRBD1. Trimming took 4 bases from V and 4 from J; bases not matched to a gene: 6. The CDR3 contains 14 residues. Germline V CDR1 and CDR2: MNHNS, SASEGT. CDR3 DNA: TGTGCCAGCAGTGCCGCCAGACAGGGCTATGGCTACACCTTC. Translated, it gives CASSAARQGYGYTF.

The sample holds a few counts of this clone. This rearrangement joins TRBV9 to TRBJ2-2; no reliable D call. Trimming stripped 0 bases from V and 1 base from J, with 7 bases between. CDR3 length: 15 residues. In germline, CDR1 is SGDLS, CDR2 YYNGEE. Written as DNA, the CDR3 is TGTGCCAGCAGCGTAGGGGCAGGGAACACCGGGGAGCTGTTTTTT. Protein sequence: CASSVGAGNTGELFF.

This clone has just a few counts. This rearrangement joins TRBV18 to TRBJ2-7; 7 positions agree with TRBD2. Germline CDR1 KGHSH, CDR2 LQKENI. CDR3 size: 13 residues. The trim removed 4 bases at V and 3 bases at J, leaving 3 bases unmatched. The CDR3 protein is CASSRGSNYEQYF. CDR3 DNA: TGTGCCAGCTCACGCGGGAGTAACTACGAGCAGTACTTC.